This is a list of T cell receptor beta chains from one sample in a study of CD8 T cells in Susac syndrome. TCRdb re-called the immunoSEQ multiplex PCR reads through MiXCR, storing one row per CDR3 protein. The table records around 140,000 distinct CDR3 sequences, roughly 94% of them present only once. The sequenced sample was CD4+ T cells from PBMCs. All receptors derive from a human donor with Susac syndrome. Each CDR3 is given with its conserved first and last residue. A D gene is named only where the DNA matches it firmly. The size entry is marked missing in some rows and otherwise reads once, few, many or a size class.

j_gene	d_gene	abundance	v_gene	CDR3aa	CDR3nt
TRBJ2-1	-	-	TRBV30	CASSMGPEQFF	TGTGCCTCGTCTATGGGCCCGGAGCAGTTCTTC
TRBJ1-1	-	-	TRBV5-1	CASSFMIGGNTEAFF	TGCGCCAGCAGCTTTATGATAGGGGGGAACACTGAAGCTTTCTTT
TRBJ2-1	-	once	TRBV6-5	CASSYRAEQFF	TGTGCCAGCAGTTACAGGGCTGAGCAGTTCTTC
TRBJ2-5	-	-	TRBV4-1	CASSRYGVETQYF	TGCGCCAGCAGCCGTTACGGGGTAGAGACCCAGTACTTC
TRBJ1-1	-	-	TRBV12-3/TRBV12-4	CASSFWMAGSKAAEAFF	TGTGCCAGCAGTTTTTGGATGGCAGGGAGTAAGGCGGCTGAAGCTTTCTTT
TRBJ1-1	-	-	TRBV5-1	CASSSSSGGTEAFF	TGCGCCAGCAGCTCAAGCTCGGGGGGCACTGAAGCTTTCTTT
TRBJ1-5	-	-	TRBV6-1	CASTGGQRPNQPQHF	TGTGCCAGCACGGGGGGACAACGACCGAATCAGCCCCAGCATTTT
TRBJ1-2	-	-	TRBV18	CASSPPDSAIYGYTF	TGTGCCAGCTCACCACCCGACAGCGCCATCTATGGCTACACCTTC
TRBJ2-1	-	-	TRBV25-1	CASSNGAGTGHYNEQFF	TGTGCCAGCAGTAACGGGGCTGGTACAGGTCATTACAATGAGCAGTTCTTC
TRBJ1-6	-	-	TRBV20-1	CSAGDLGLSPLHF	TGCAGTGCTGGGGACCTAGGGCTCTCACCCCTCCACTTT
TRBJ2-2	TRBD1	once	TRBV2	CASSKRPQGQGNTGELFF	TGTGCCAGCAGTAAGAGACCCCAAGGACAGGGGAACACCGGGGAGCTGTTTTTT
TRBJ2-1	-	-	TRBV29-1	CSVWAVYNEQFF	TGCAGCGTTTGGGCAGTTTACAATGAGCAGTTCTTC
TRBJ1-2	TRBD1	few	TRBV4-2	CASSRDRGYNYGYTF	TGTGCCAGCAGCCGCGACAGGGGCTATAACTATGGCTACACCTTC
TRBJ2-1	TRBD2	once	TRBV20-1	CSAPLVAGNNEQFF	TGCAGTGCCCCATTGGTAGCGGGGAACAATGAGCAGTTCTTC
TRBJ1-4	-	-	TRBV20-1	CSAGPQDGRGYEKLFF	TGCAGTGCGGGACCTCAGGACGGCCGGGGGTATGAAAAACTGTTTTTT
TRBJ1-5	TRBD1	few	TRBV29-1	CSVAQGQGNQPQHF	TGCAGCGTTGCTCAGGGACAGGGCAATCAGCCCCAGCATTTT
TRBJ1-5	TRBD1	-	TRBV6-1	CASSPQLDRSQHF	TGTGCCAGCAGCCCTCAACTGGACAGGTCCCAGCATTTT
TRBJ1-2	TRBD1	-	TRBV15	CATSRLLDRSSTF	TGTGCCACCAGCCGCTTATTGGACAGGTCGAGCACCTTC
TRBJ1-4	-	-	TRBV29-1	CSVEKGYRGKLFF	TGCAGCGTTGAAAAGGGGTACAGAGGGAAACTGTTTTTT